One T cell receptor beta chain is described in this entry. Its antigen is not known. These data are taken from a study of T cells after yellow fever vaccination. Looking at the study overall: SMART-Seq v4 Ultra Low Input prepared the low-cell-number fractions.

TCRdb reprocessed the 5' RACE reads with MiXCR, giving one entry per CDR3 protein. The sample lists about 260,000 distinct CDR3 sequences; roughly 13% were seen once. The V gene lost 1 base and the J gene lost 5 bases, with 2 bases spanning the gap. The length of the CDR3 is 11 residues. Per germline, CDR1 MNHEY and CDR2 SVGAGI. The study, taken as a whole, reports: Re-detected after boosting: most primary clones, 96% of CD4 and under 90% of CD8. Although most clonotypes did not, a small share appeared in both CD4 and CD8 compartments.

J is TRBJ2-5 and V is TRBV6-5; D is ambiguous. This material consisted of CD4+ T cells sorted from PBMCs, taken 45 days after the yellow fever booster vaccination. The clonotype was recovered from a young man who received the YFV17D yellow fever vaccine. The CDR3 DNA reads TGTGCCAGCAGTTACTTGGAGACCCAGTACTTC. Translating gives CASSYLETQYF.